These T cell receptor beta chains were read from a single sample in a study of T cells in Graves' hyperthyroidism and ophthalmopathy. Using its own MiXCR run on the multiplex PCR reads, TCRdb lists one record per CDR3 protein. The sample records about 600,000 distinct CDR3 sequences, approximately 16% being singletons. Source material: blood. The receptor set was obtained from a woman aged 40 to 50 with Graves' ophthalmopathy. CDR3s include the opening cysteine and the closing phenylalanine or tryptophan. A D gene is named only where the DNA matches it firmly. Size values are once, few and many counts, or a class for expanded clones, and some rows have none.

D	J	size	V	CDR3	DNA
TRBD1	TRBJ1-4	many	TRBV30	CAWRQGHSTNEKLFF	TGTGCCTGGAGACAGGGGCATTCAACTAATGAAAAACTGTTTTTT
NA	TRBJ2-5	many	TRBV18	CASSPSGEVTQYF	TGTGCCAGCTCACCATCGGGAGAAGTGACCCAGTACTTC
TRBD1	TRBJ2-1	NA	TRBV5-1	CASSLGPGTGNEQFF	TGCGCCAGCAGCTTGGGACCCGGGACAGGGAATGAGCAGTTCTTC
TRBD1	TRBJ2-7	many	TRBV20-1	CSARDVTGGYEQYF	TGCAGTGCTAGAGATGTTACAGGGGGGTACGAGCAGTACTTC
NA	TRBJ2-7	few	TRBV28	CASSLKPYAGCEQYF	TGTGCCAGCAGTTTAAAGCCGTACGCCGGCTGCGAGCAGTACTTC
NA	TRBJ1-5	many	TRBV11-3	CASSLAGHNQPQHF	TGTGCCAGCAGCTTAGCGGGGCACAATCAGCCCCAGCATTTT
NA	TRBJ1-1	NA	TRBV5-1	CASSWATANTEAFF	TGCGCCAGCAGCTGGGCGACAGCGAACACTGAAGCTTTCTTT
TRBD2	TRBJ2-3	many	TRBV11-2	CASSLDGLREFGTDTQYF	TGTGCCAGCAGCTTAGATGGTTTGCGGGAGTTTGGCACAGATACGCAGTATTTT
TRBD1	TRBJ1-4	many	TRBV12-3/TRBV12-4	CASSLRTGSNEKLFF	TGTGCCAGCAGTTTACGGACAGGGAGCAATGAAAAACTGTTTTTT
NA	TRBJ1-2	many	TRBV30	CAWGVPGHNYGYTF	TGTGCCTGGGGTGTGCCGGGACATAACTATGGCTACACCTTC
NA	TRBJ1-5	few	TRBV18	CASSPGATAQPQHF	TGTGCCAGCTCACCGGGGGCCACGGCTCAGCCCCAGCATTTT
NA	TRBJ2-3	many	TRBV28	CASSLSGRYTDTQYF	TGTGCCAGCAGTTTATCCGGCAGGTACACAGATACGCAGTATTTT
TRBD1	TRBJ2-5	many	TRBV3-1	CATGQRGSDETQYF	TGTGCCACGGGACAGAGGGGTTCAGACGAGACCCAGTACTTC
NA	TRBJ2-1	NA	TRBV15	CATSRVGGGSPYNEQFF	TGTGCCACCAGCAGAGTAGGGGGCGGGAGTCCTTACAATGAGCAGTTCTTC
TRBD1	TRBJ2-5	NA	TRBV19	CASSGWTGGSETQYF	TGTGCCAGTAGTGGGTGGACAGGGGGCTCGGAGACCCAGTACTTC
NA	TRBJ1-3	NA	TRBV7-9	CASSTGSPGNTIYF	TGTGCCAGCAGCACAGGGAGTCCTGGAAACACCATATATTTT
NA	TRBJ1-2	many	TRBV30	CAWSVAYGYTF	TGTGCCTGGAGTGTTGCGTATGGCTACACCTTC
NA	TRBJ2-3	many	TRBV5-1	CASSLLSKDTQYF	TGCGCCAGCAGCTTGCTCAGTAAAGATACGCAGTATTTT
NA	TRBJ2-3	NA	TRBV3-1	CASSQAAADTQYF	TGTGCCAGCAGCCAAGCGGCCGCAGATACGCAGTATTTT
TRBD2	TRBJ2-7	many	TRBV28	CASSFVSGRGYEQYF	TGTGCCAGCAGTTTTGTTAGCGGGAGAGGGTACGAGCAGTACTTC
NA	TRBJ1-2	many	TRBV6-1	CASSSGGMGPYYGYTF	TGTGCCAGCAGTTCCGGGGGCATGGGACCTTACTATGGCTACACCTTC
NA	TRBJ1-1	NA	TRBV19	CASCPSSTRGGMNTEAFF	TGTGCCAGTTGTCCTTCAAGCACCAGGGGAGGCATGAACACTGAAGCTTTCTTT
TRBD2	TRBJ2-3	many	TRBV28	CASSPTSGLGGVWAQYF	TGTGCCAGCAGTCCCACTAGCGGCCTCGGTGGGGTTTGGGCGCAGTATTTT
TRBD2	TRBJ2-3	few	TRBV7-3	CASSLNPSSGEHPSTDTQYF	TGTGCCAGCAGCTTAAACCCCTCTAGCGGGGAGCACCCTAGCACAGATACGCAGTATTTT
TRBD2	TRBJ2-7	many	TRBV5-1	CASSRTSGSSYEQYF	TGCGCCAGCAGCAGGACTAGCGGGAGCTCCTACGAGCAGTACTTC
NA	TRBJ1-1	few	TRBV30	CAWSRDGRTEAFF	TGTGCCTGGAGTAGGGACGGCCGCACTGAAGCTTTCTTT
NA	TRBJ2-1	many	TRBV18	CASSPRTDDHNEQFF	TGTGCCAGCTCACCCCGGACAGACGATCACAATGAGCAGTTCTTC
NA	TRBJ2-2	many	TRBV2	CATRPYSGELFF	TGTGCCACCCGCCCCTATAGTGGGGAGCTGTTTTTT
NA	TRBJ2-2	many	TRBV7-6	CASSLDSASNTGELFF	TGTGCCAGCAGCTTAGACTCGGCTAGCAACACCGGGGAGCTGTTTTTT
NA	TRBJ2-7	few	TRBV28	CASSLKGSASYEQYF	TGTGCCAGCAGTTTAAAAGGATCTGCTTCCTACGAGCAGTACTTC
NA	TRBJ2-5	NA	TRBV7-7	CASSSGHLQETQYF	TGTGCTAGCAGCTCGGGACATCTCCAAGAGACCCAGTACTTC
NA	TRBJ2-2	few	TRBV19	CASSRTPRNTGELFF	TGTGCCAGTAGTAGGACACCCAGGAACACCGGGGAGCTGTTTTTT
NA	TRBJ1-5	NA	TRBV5-8	CASSSPGPQHF	TGTGCCAGCAGCTCTCCTGGGCCCCAGCATTTT
NA	TRBJ2-2	NA	TRBV6-1	CASSELEGPGELFF	TGTGCCAGCAGTGAACTCGAGGGTCCCGGGGAGCTGTTTTTT
NA	TRBJ1-1	many	TRBV20-1	CSAKTGTLNTEAFF	TGCAGTGCTAAAACCGGGACACTGAACACTGAAGCTTTCTTT
NA	TRBJ2-3	once	TRBV29-1	CSLLRQENTDTQYF	TGCAGCCTCTTGAGACAGGAAAACACAGATACGCAGTATTTT
TRBD1	TRBJ2-1	many	TRBV5-1	CASSLGTGTYNEQFF	TGTGCCAGCAGCTTAGGGACAGGGACTTACAATGAGCAGTTCTTC
NA	TRBJ2-1	NA	TRBV20-1	CSASLSGGRSSYNEQFF	TGCAGTGCTTCGCTTTCAGGTGGGAGGTCCTCCTACAATGAGCAGTTCTTC
TRBD2	TRBJ2-5	few	TRBV30	CAWSDPPIAGRGETQYF	TGTGCCTGGAGTGATCCCCCTATAGCGGGAAGGGGGGAGACCCAGTACTTC
TRBD1	TRBJ1-3	NA	TRBV3-1	CASSQNRGQGNTIYF	TGTGCCAGCAGCCAGAACAGGGGGCAAGGAAACACCATATATTTT
NA	TRBJ2-7	once	TRBV6-1	CASSPVTGAPVYEQYF	TGTGCCAGCAGTCCCGTGACTGGGGCACCCGTATACGAGCAGTACTTC